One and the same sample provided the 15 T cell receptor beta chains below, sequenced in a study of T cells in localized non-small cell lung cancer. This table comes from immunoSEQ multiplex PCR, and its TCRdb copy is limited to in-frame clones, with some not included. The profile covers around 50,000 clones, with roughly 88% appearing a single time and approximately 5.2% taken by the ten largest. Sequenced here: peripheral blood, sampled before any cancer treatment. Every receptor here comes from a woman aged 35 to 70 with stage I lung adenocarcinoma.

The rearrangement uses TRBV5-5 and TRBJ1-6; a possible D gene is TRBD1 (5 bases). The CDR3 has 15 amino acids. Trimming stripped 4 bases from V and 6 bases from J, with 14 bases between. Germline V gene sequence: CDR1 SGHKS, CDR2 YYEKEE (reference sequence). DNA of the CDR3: TGTGCCAGCAGCCCTCGGGGCCAGACTAATTCACCCCTCCACTTT. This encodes CASSPRGQTNSPLHF.

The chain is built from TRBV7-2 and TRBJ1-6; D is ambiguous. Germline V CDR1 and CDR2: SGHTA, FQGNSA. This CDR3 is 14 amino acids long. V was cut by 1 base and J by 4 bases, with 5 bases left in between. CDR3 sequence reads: CASSLGPYNSPLHF. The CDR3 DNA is TGTGCCAGCAGCTTAGGACCGTATAATTCACCCCTCCACTTT.

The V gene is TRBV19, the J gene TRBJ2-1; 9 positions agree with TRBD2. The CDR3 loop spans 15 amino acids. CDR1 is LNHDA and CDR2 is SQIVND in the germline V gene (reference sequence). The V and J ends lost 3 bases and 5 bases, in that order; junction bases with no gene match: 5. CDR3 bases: TGTGCCAGTAGTATTAGCGGGGGATTTAACAATGAGCAGTTCTTC. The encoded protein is CASSISGGFNNEQFF.

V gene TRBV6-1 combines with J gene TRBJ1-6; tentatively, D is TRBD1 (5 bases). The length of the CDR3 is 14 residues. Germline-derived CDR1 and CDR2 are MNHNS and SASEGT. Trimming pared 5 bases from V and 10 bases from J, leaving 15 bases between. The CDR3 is CASSNQGMASPLHF. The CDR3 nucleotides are TGTGCCAGCAGTAACCAGGGAATGGCCTCACCCCTCCACTTT.

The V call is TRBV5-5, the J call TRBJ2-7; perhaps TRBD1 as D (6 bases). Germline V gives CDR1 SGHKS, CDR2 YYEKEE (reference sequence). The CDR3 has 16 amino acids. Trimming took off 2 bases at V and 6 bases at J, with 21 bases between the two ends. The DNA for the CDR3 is TGTGCCAGCAGCTTCAAAGAGGCAGGGGCGCTGAGCGAGCAGTACTTC. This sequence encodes CASSFKEAGALSEQYF.

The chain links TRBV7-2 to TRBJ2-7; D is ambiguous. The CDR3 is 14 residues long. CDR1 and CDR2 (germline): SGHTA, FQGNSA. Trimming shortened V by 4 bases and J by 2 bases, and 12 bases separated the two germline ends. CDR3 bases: TGTGCCAGCAGCTCCCTCTCATGGCCCTACGAGCAGTACTTC. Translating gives CASSSLSWPYEQYF.

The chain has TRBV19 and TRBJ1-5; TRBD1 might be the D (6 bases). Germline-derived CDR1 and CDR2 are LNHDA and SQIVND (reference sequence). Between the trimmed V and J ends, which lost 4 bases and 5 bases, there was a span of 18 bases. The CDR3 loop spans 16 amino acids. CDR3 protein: CASSKRGGAVDQPQHF. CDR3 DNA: TGTGCCAGTAGTAAGAGGGGGGGGGCGGTGGATCAGCCCCAGCATTTT.

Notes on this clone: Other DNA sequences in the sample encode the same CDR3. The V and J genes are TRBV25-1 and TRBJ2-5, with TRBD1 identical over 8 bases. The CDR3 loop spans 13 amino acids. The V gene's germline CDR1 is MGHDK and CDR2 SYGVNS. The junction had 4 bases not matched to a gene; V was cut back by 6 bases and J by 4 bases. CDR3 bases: TGTGCCAGCAGGCAGGGGGCTCGAGAGACCCAGTACTTC. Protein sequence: CASRQGARETQYF.

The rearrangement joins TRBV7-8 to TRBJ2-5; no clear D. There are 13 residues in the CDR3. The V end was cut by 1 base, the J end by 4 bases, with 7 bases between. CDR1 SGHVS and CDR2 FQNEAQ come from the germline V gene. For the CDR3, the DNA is TGTGCCAGCAGCTTAGACAGTGGAGAGACCCAGTACTTC. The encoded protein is CASSLDSGETQYF.

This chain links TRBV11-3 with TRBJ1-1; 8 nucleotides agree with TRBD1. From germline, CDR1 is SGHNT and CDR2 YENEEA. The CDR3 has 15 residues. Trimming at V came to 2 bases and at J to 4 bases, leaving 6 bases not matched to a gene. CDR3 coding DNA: TGTGCCAGCAGCTTAAGCGGGACAGGAATCACTGAAGCTTTCTTT. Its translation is CASSLSGTGITEAFF.

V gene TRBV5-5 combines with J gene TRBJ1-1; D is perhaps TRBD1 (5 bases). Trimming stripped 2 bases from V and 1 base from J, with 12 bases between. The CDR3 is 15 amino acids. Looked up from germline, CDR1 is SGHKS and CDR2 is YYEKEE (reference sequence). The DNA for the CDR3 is TGTGCCAGCAGCTTTCGAACGGGGCGGAACACTGAAGCTTTCTTT. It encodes CASSFRTGRNTEAFF.

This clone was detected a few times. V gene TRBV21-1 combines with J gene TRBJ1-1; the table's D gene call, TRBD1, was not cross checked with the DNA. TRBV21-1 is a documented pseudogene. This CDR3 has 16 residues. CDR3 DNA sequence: TGTGCCAGCAGCAAAACAGGACGGCATGAGAACACTGAAGCTTTCTTT. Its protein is CASSKTGRHENTEAFF.

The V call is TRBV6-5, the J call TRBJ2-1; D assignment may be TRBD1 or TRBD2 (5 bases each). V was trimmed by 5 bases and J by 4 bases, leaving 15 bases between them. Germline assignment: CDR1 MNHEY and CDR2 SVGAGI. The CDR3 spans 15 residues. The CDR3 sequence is CASSASIEGYNEQFF. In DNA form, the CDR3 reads TGTGCCAGCAGTGCCTCTATTGAGGGGTACAATGAGCAGTTCTTC.

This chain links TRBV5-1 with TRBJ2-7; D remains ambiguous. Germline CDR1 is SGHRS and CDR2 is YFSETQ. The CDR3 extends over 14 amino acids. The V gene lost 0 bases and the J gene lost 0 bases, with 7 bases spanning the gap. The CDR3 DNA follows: TGCGCCAGCAGCTTGGGACCCAGCTCCTACGAGCAGTACTTC. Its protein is CASSLGPSSYEQYF.

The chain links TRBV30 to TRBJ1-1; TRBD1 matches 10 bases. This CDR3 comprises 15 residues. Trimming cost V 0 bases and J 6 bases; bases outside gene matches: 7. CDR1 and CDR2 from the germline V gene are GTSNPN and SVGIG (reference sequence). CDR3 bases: TGTGCCTGGAGTGTACGGGGACAGGGGATGTCTGAAGCTTTCTTT. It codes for CAWSVRGQGMSEAFF.